This T cell receptor (beta chain) was identified during a study of cytomegalovirus exposure and HLA in healthy donors. V lost 0 bases, J lost 5 bases, and 9 bases stayed unmatched. CDR3 size: 16 residues. Germline-derived CDR1 and CDR2 are SGHTA and FQGTGA. Remarks on this clone: Its specificity is not known.

General observations from the study: As a later analysis showed, several of the most significant clusters appeared to be linked to common viral pathogens. An ancestry cluster, one associated with Asian ancestry, reportedly showed fewer N-insertions than the 666-donor mean in a later analysis.

Use of 60 Vbeta and 13 Jbeta primers characterized the PCR. Produced via immunoSEQ multiplex PCR; TCRdb's table is partial and in-frame only. There are over 200,000 clones in the sample; 82% occur only once, and around 5.4% lies in the top ten. The source material was PBMCs. The chain has TRBV7-3 and TRBJ1-2; 7 bases align to TRBD1. This TCR came from a woman aged 40 to 50 in good health and CMV-seropositive. CDR3 sequence (DNA): TGTGCCAGCAGCTTAACCTCCGGGGACAGCATATATGGCTACACCTTC. Its protein is CASSLTSGDSIYGYTF.